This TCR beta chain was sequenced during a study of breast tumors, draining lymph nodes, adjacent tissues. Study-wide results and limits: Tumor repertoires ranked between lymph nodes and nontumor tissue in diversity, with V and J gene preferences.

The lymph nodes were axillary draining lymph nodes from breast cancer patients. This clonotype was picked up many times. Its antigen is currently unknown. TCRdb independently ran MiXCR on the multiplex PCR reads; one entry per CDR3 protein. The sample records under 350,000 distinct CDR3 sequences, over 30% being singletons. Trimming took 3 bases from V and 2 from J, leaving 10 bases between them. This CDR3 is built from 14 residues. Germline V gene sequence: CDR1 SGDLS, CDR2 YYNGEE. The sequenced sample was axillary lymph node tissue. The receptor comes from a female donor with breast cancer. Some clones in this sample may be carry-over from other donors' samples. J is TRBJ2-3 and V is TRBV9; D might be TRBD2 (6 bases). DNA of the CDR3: TGTGCCAGCAGCGGCACTAGCAACACAGATACGCAGTATTTT. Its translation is CASSGTSNTDTQYF.